A single sample gave rise to the 28 T cell receptor beta chains below, sequenced in a study of cytomegalovirus exposure and HLA in healthy donors. Primers included in the PCR were 60 Vbeta and 13 Jbeta primers. Some clones are missing from TCRdb's copy, which holds only in-frame ones; the method was immunoSEQ multiplex PCR. In all, the sample yields 93,000 or so clones. The specimen sequenced was PBMCs. The origin of the receptors is a man aged 40-55 years in good health and CMV-seronegative.

The CDR3 here is CSVAGESSYNEQFF. The CDR3 DNA follows: TGCAGCGTTGCAGGGGAGAGCTCCTACAATGAGCAGTTCTTC. V is TRBV29-1 and J is TRBJ2-1, with D maybe TRBD1 (6 bases). V was clipped by 4 bases and J by 0 bases, with 10 bases between them. CDR3 length equals 14 residues. Germline loops: CDR1 SQVTM, CDR2 ANQGSEA.

The chain joins TRBV5-1 to TRBJ1-6; TRBD1 is a possible D gene (5 bases). This CDR3 region has 14 residues. Looked up from germline, CDR1 is SGHRS and CDR2 is YFSETQ. The V end was cut by 7 bases, the J end by 5 bases, with 13 bases between. CDR3 residues: CASSAGYNNSPLHF. The CDR3 nucleotides are TGCGCCAGCTCTGCAGGGTATAATAATTCACCCCTCCACTTT.

The CDR3 sequence: CASSLSGAGEYGYTF. The CDR3 bases are TGTGCCAGCAGCTTGTCCGGCGCAGGGGAATATGGCTACACCTTC. The chain has TRBV5-6 and TRBJ1-2, with D possibly being TRBD1 (6 bases). Germline CDR1 is SGHDT and CDR2 is YYEEEE. The CDR3 spans 15 residues. Trimming cost V 1 base and J 5 bases, with 15 bases left between them.

The J gene is TRBJ2-3, the V gene TRBV30; 11 bases agree with TRBD2. J gave up 5 bases and V 0 bases, and 7 bases lay outside the gene matches. Germline V gene sequence: CDR1 GTSNPN, CDR2 SVGIG (reference sequence). CDR3 size: 16 residues. The CDR3 sequence: CAWSVPTSGGVDTQYF. DNA for the CDR3: TGTGCCTGGAGTGTACCAACTAGCGGGGGCGTAGATACGCAGTATTTT.

The chain combines TRBV2 with TRBJ2-1; TRBD2 matches 9 bases. With V trimmed by 6 bases and J by 5 bases, 11 bases remained unmatched. The germline V gene has CDR1 SNHLY and CDR2 FYNNEI. There are 16 residues in the CDR3. The CDR3 DNA reads as TGTGCCAGCAGCACCGCCCTAGCGGGGTTAAACAATGAGCAGTTCTTC. This translates into CASSTALAGLNNEQFF.

The gene calls are TRBV30 and TRBJ1-2; no clear D. Germline lookup yields CDR1 GTSNPN and CDR2 SVGIG (reference sequence). The CDR3 has 11 amino acids. The V end was cut by 8 bases, the J end by 1 base, with 8 bases between. CDR3: CARQLNYGYTF. In DNA, the CDR3 is TGTGCCAGACAACTTAACTATGGCTACACCTTC.

The V call is TRBV2, the J call TRBJ2-5; TRBD2 aligns across 7 bases. The V and J ends lost 5 bases and 5 bases, in that order; junction bases with no gene match: 11. The CDR3 sequence is 15 residues long. Germline values: CDR1 SNHLY, CDR2 FYNNEI. In DNA, the CDR3 is TGTGCCAGCAGTCGGAAACAGGCCGGGGGGGAGACCCAGTACTTC. Translating it yields CASSRKQAGGETQYF.

This chain uses TRBV7-8 with TRBJ2-2; D is possibly TRBD1 (6 bases). Trimming shortened V by 1 base and J by 3 bases, and 12 bases separated the two germline ends. Germline V lookup: CDR1 SGHVS, CDR2 FQNEAQ. The length of the CDR3 is 16 residues. The CDR3 here is CASSLVRDTYTGELFF. DNA for the CDR3: TGTGCCAGCAGCTTAGTACGGGACACTTACACCGGGGAGCTGTTTTTT.

J is TRBJ1-2 and V is TRBV19; the D gene is possibly TRBD1 (5 bases). The V end lost 3 bases, the J end lost 4 bases, and 12 bases lay between the germline ends. The length of the CDR3 is 14 residues. Germline-derived CDR1 and CDR2 are LNHDA and SQIVND (reference sequence). The DNA of the CDR3 is TGTGCCAGTAGTATCGGCAGGGCTCCCTATGGCTACACCTTC. Translation: CASSIGRAPYGYTF.

The chain's CDR3 is CASRTTDSEETQYF. In DNA form, the CDR3 reads TGTGCCAGCAGAACTACGGACAGTGAAGAGACCCAGTACTTC. The V and J genes are TRBV2 and TRBJ2-5, with D possibly matching TRBD1 (6 bases). Deletions cut 6 bases from V and 3 bases from J, with 14 bases between. CDR3 length: 14 residues. Germline assignment: CDR1 SNHLY and CDR2 FYNNEI.

The chain recombines TRBV28 with TRBJ1-3, with a weak D call TRBD1 (5 bases). This CDR3 comprises 15 residues. The V gene lost 10 bases and the J gene lost 0 bases, with 16 bases spanning the gap. Germline V lookup: CDR1 MDHEN, CDR2 SYDVKM. The CDR3 reads CATYGHPSSGNTIYF. CDR3 bases: TGTGCCACCTACGGACATCCGAGCTCTGGAAACACCATATATTTT. Looking up the rest from reference TRBV28 and TRBJ1-3 gives the full variable domain: DVKVTQSSRYLVKRTGEKVFLECVQDMDHENMFWYRQDPGLGLRLIYFSYDVKMKEKGDIPEGYSVSREKKERFSLILESASTNQTSMYLCATYGHPSSGNTIYFGEGSWLTVV.

The chain joins TRBV15 to TRBJ2-3; 9 nucleotides match TRBD2. Per the germline V gene, CDR1 is LNHNV and CDR2 is YYDKDF (reference sequence). This CDR3 has 18 amino acids. Unmatched junction bases numbered 11, after V lost 0 bases and J lost 4 bases. The CDR3 protein is CATSRDTPSGGLADTQYF. DNA for the CDR3: TGTGCCACCAGCAGAGATACACCCAGCGGGGGGTTGGCAGATACGCAGTATTTT.

Notes on this clone: The germline gene is not matched at one end of the junction; a read error may be the cause. The chain carries TRBV11-2 and TRBJ2-7; 9 nucleotides agree with TRBD1. In germline, CDR1 is SGHAT, CDR2 FQNNGV. The CDR3 runs to 13 residues. For the CDR3, the DNA is TGTGCCAGCAGAACCCGGGACAGGGTTTTACAAAACTTC. Its translation is CASRTRDRVLQNF. Variable domain in full (rest from reference TRBV11-2 and TRBJ2-7): EAGVAQSPRYKIIEKRQSVAFWCNPISGHATLYWYQQILGQGPKLLIQFQNNGVVDDSQLPKDRFSAERLKGVDSTLKIQPAKLEDSAVYLCASRTRDRVLQNFGPGTRLTVT.

As DNA, the CDR3 is TGTGCCAGCAGCCGGACTAGCGGGGGCGCCGATACGCAGTATTTT. Translated, it gives CASSRTSGGADTQYF. V and J are TRBV11-2 and TRBJ2-3; 13 bases line up with TRBD2. V lost 5 bases and J lost 6; bases outside the gene matches: 5. This CDR3 contains 15 residues. Germline CDR1 reads SGHAT; CDR2 reads FQNNGV.

The V gene is TRBV9, the J gene TRBJ1-3, with 11 bases lining up with TRBD1. Unmatched junction bases numbered 9, after V lost 4 bases and J lost 3 bases. The CDR3 is 17 residues long. Germline V lookup: CDR1 SGDLS, CDR2 YYNGEE. The CDR3 DNA follows: TGTGCCAGCAGCCAGTTTGGACAGGGGGCGTTTGGAAACACCATATATTTT. As protein: CASSQFGQGAFGNTIYF.

The chain links TRBV4-3 to TRBJ2-1; 8 bases agree with TRBD1. The CDR3 loop spans 14 amino acids. Trimming at V came to 2 bases and at J to 9 bases, leaving 6 bases not matched to a gene. Germline V gene lookup returns CDR1 LGHNA and CDR2 YSLEER. The CDR3 nucleotides are TGCGCCAGCAGCCAACTTACAGGGGGTTCTGAGCAGTTCTTC. This gives the protein CASSQLTGGSEQFF.

The chain has TRBV5-1 and TRBJ1-1; D ambiguous. The germline V and J ends were trimmed by 1 base and 2 bases, with 12 bases remaining between them. The CDR3 is made up of 15 amino acids. The V gene's germline CDR1 is SGHRS and CDR2 YFSETQ. CDR3 loop: CASSLSNSPNTEAFF. CDR3 DNA: TGCGCCAGCAGCTTGTCTAATTCCCCTAACACTGAAGCTTTCTTT. The variable domain in full, with the rest retrieved from reference TRBV5-1 and TRBJ1-1, is KAGVTQTPRYLIKTRGQQVTLSCSPISGHRSVSWYQQTPGQGLQFLFEYFSETQRNKGNFPGRFSGRQFSNSRSEMNVSTLELGDSALYLCASSLSNSPNTEAFFGQGTRLTVV.

J is TRBJ2-2 and V is TRBV11-3, with 7 bases aligning to TRBD1. The length of the CDR3 is 14 residues. CDR1 is SGHNT, CDR2 YENEEA, per germline. With V trimmed by 3 bases and J by 7 bases, 5 bases remained unmatched. CDR3 sequence (DNA): TGTGCCAGCAGCTTCACAGGGGCGGGCGGGGAGCTGTTTTTT. This codes for CASSFTGAGGELFF.

V usage is TRBV6-1 and J usage is TRBJ1-5, with D unclear. Between the trimmed V and J ends, which lost 7 bases and 4 bases, there was a span of 11 bases. Per the germline V gene, CDR1 is MNHNS and CDR2 is SASEGT. CDR3 length: 13 amino acids. Written as DNA, the CDR3 is TGTGCCAGCACCGCCGGTTTAAATCAGCCCCAGCATTTT. Translating it yields CASTAGLNQPQHF.

This chain uses TRBV30 with TRBJ1-4; 8 positions agree with TRBD1. This CDR3 has 13 residues. J was trimmed by 10 bases and V by 2 bases; bases with no gene match: 6. Germline CDR1 reads GTSNPN; CDR2 reads SVGIG (reference sequence). CDR3 DNA: TGTGCCTGGAGTACCTTAGGACAGGGAAAACTGTTTTTT. As protein: CAWSTLGQGKLFF.

This sequence joins TRBV6-6 and TRBJ2-1, with TRBD2 identical over 11 bases. This CDR3 has 13 amino acids. Germline V gene data show CDR1 as MNHNY and CDR2 as SVGAGI (reference sequence). The V and J ends lost 9 bases and 7 bases, in that order; junction bases with no gene match: 5. CDR3 DNA sequence: TGTGCCAGTACCCTAGCGGGAGGTAATGAGCAGTTCTTC. Translated: CASTLAGGNEQFF.

The chain couples TRBV10-3 to TRBJ2-5; TRBD2 matches 7 bases. Germline lookup yields CDR1 ENHRY and CDR2 SYGVKD. The CDR3 is made up of 14 amino acids. Trimming took 4 bases from V and 5 from J; bases not matched to a gene: 7. CDR3: CAISVPGGSETQYF. In DNA form, the CDR3 reads TGTGCCATCAGTGTTCCGGGAGGATCTGAGACCCAGTACTTC.

The chain carries TRBV4-3 and TRBJ2-1, with 12 bases matching TRBD1. V lost 4 bases to trimming and J lost 10 bases; unmatched junction nucleotides: 5. Germline lookup yields CDR1 LGHNA and CDR2 YSLEER. The CDR3 is made up of 14 amino acids. CDR3 amino acids: CASSLGQGAGEQFF. CDR3 DNA: TGCGCCAGCAGCCTGGGACAGGGGGCGGGGGAGCAGTTCTTC.

The chain links TRBV30 to TRBJ2-3, with a possible D match to TRBD2 (5 bases). The CDR3 has 13 residues. V lost 1 base and J 0 bases, leaving 5 bases between the germline ends. Germline V gene lookup returns CDR1 GTSNPN and CDR2 SVGIG (reference sequence). CDR3 coding DNA: TGTGCCTGGAGTGCGGGAAGCACAGATACGCAGTATTTT. This codes for CAWSAGSTDTQYF.

This chain links TRBV19 with TRBJ1-5, with TRBD1 matching 9 bases. The ends lost 5 bases at V and 7 bases at J; junction bases unmatched: 9. The CDR3 is 15 amino acids. Per germline, CDR1 LNHDA and CDR2 SQIVND (reference sequence). CDR3: CASSQGQGRGQPQHF. In nucleotides, the CDR3 is TGTGCCAGTAGTCAAGGACAGGGGAGAGGACAGCCCCAGCATTTT.

The genes are TRBV7-8 and TRBJ2-7; 8 positions agree with TRBD2. Germline V gives CDR1 SGHVS, CDR2 FQNEAQ. Losses at the gene ends were 0 bases for V and 3 bases for J; bases not matched to a gene: 4. This CDR3 has 15 residues. The CDR3 sequence: CASSLATGGGYEQYF. DNA of the CDR3: TGTGCCAGCAGCTTAGCGACGGGAGGGGGCTACGAGCAGTACTTC.

The chain carries TRBV5-4 and TRBJ2-2; TRBD1 matches at 12 bases. The CDR3 totals 16 residues. CDR1 and CDR2 (germline): SGHNT, YYREEE (reference sequence). V shed 4 bases and J 3 bases; nucleotides not matched to a gene: 4. The CDR3 bases are TGTGCCAGCAGCGATAGGGACAGGGGGCACACCGGGGAGCTGTTTTTT. This encodes CASSDRDRGHTGELFF.

This chain joins TRBV7-2 and TRBJ2-1; TRBD1 matches 7 bases. After removal of 7 bases from V and 5 bases from J, the junction contained 11 bases not matched to a gene. The germline V gene encodes CDR1 SGHTA and CDR2 FQGNSA. CDR3 length: 15 amino acids. The CDR3 coding sequence is TGTGCCAGCAAACCGACCGGGACAGAAAACAATGAGCAGTTCTTC. Its translation: CASKPTGTENNEQFF.